The 25 T cell receptor beta chains listed next were all sequenced from one sample in a study of cytomegalovirus exposure and HLA in healthy donors. The PCR had 60 Vbeta and 13 Jbeta primers. The repertoire was sequenced with immunoSEQ multiplex PCR; TCRdb's copy has only in-frame clones and lacks some. The data show 100,000 to 150,000 clones, about 61% seen once. Sequenced sample: PBMCs. The receptor source for this set is a woman in her thirties or forties in good health and CMV-seronegative.

The chain uses TRBV28 and TRBJ2-7; 7 bases fit TRBD1. The length of the CDR3 is 14 residues. Trimming cost V 5 bases and J 5 bases; bases outside gene matches: 9. Germline CDR1 reads MDHEN; CDR2 reads SYDVKM. In nucleotides, the CDR3 is TGTGCCAGCAGTCCCCGACAGGGCCAGAACGAGCAGTACTTC. This gives the protein CASSPRQGQNEQYF.

The chain links TRBV5-6 to TRBJ1-5; tentatively, D is TRBD1 (6 bases). The CDR3 contains 14 residues. Germline V gene lookup returns CDR1 SGHDT and CDR2 YYEEEE. The ends were cut back, 2 bases at V and 5 bases at J, with 11 bases in the middle. The CDR3, as DNA: TGTGCCAGCAGCTTTTACAGGGCCCATCAGCCCCAGCATTTT. Translated, it gives CASSFYRAHQPQHF. Full variable domain (rest looked up from reference TRBV5-6 and TRBJ1-5): DAGVTQSPTHLIKTRGQQVTLRCSPKSGHDTVSWYQQALGQGPQFIFQYYEEEERQRGNFPDRFSGHQFPNYSSELNVNALLLGDSALYLCASSFYRAHQPQHFGDGTRLSIL.

The chain carries TRBV27 and TRBJ2-1; D call uncertain. The CDR3 consists of 13 residues. Trimming shortened V by 3 bases and J by 5 bases, and 8 bases separated the two germline ends. The germline CDR1 and CDR2 sequences are MNHEY and SMNVEV (reference sequence). The DNA for the CDR3 is TGTGCCAGCAGTTTGTACAGTCACAATGAGCAGTTCTTC. The encoded protein is CASSLYSHNEQFF.

The chain has TRBV7-9 and TRBJ2-1; tentatively, D is TRBD1 (6 bases). Trimming shortened V by 5 bases and J by 3 bases, and 8 bases separated the two germline ends. CDR3 length equals 13 residues. Germline V gene data show CDR1 as SEHNR and CDR2 as FQNEAQ (reference sequence). Here the CDR3 DNA reads TGTGCCAGCAGCGAGGACAGCTACAATGAGCAGTTCTTC. This codes for CASSEDSYNEQFF.

With regard to this clone: Other DNA sequences in the sample encode the same CDR3. The chain carries TRBV7-2 and TRBJ1-1; D is possibly TRBD1 (5 bases). The V end was cut by 3 bases, the J end by 4 bases, with 9 bases between. The CDR3 extends over 13 amino acids. Per germline, CDR1 SGHTA and CDR2 FQGNSA. The CDR3 is CASSFGGSTEAFF. CDR3 DNA: TGTGCCAGCAGCTTCGGGGGGTCCACTGAAGCTTTCTTT. The variable domain in full, with the rest retrieved from reference TRBV7-2 and TRBJ1-1, is GAGVSQSPSNKVTEKGKDVELRCDPISGHTALYWYRQSLGQGLEFLIYFQGNSAPDKSGLPSDRFSAERTGGSVSTLTIQRTQQEDSAVYLCASSFGGSTEAFFGQGTRLTVV.

A single count supports this clone. V and J are TRBV9 and TRBJ1-1; possibly TRBD1 for D (6 bases). From germline, CDR1 is SGDLS and CDR2 YYNGEE. This CDR3 comprises 15 residues. Trimming took off 4 bases at V and 1 base at J, with 14 bases between the two ends. The CDR3 spells CASSPRQAENTEAFF. The CDR3 coding sequence is TGTGCCAGCAGCCCCCGACAGGCTGAGAACACTGAAGCTTTCTTT.

The chain carries TRBV13 and TRBJ1-3; D is possibly TRBD1 (5 bases). This CDR3 region has 15 residues. Germline V gene data show CDR1 as PRHDT and CDR2 as FYEKMQ (reference sequence). V dropped 4 bases and J dropped 3 bases, with 13 bases sitting between them. This CDR3 is CASSSTGVDGNTIYF. In DNA form, the CDR3 reads TGTGCCAGCAGCTCGACGGGGGTCGATGGAAACACCATATATTTT.

The chain carries TRBV19 and TRBJ2-3; 9 nucleotides line up with TRBD2. The germline V gene encodes CDR1 LNHDA and CDR2 SQIVND (reference sequence). The CDR3 is made up of 15 amino acids. V lost 3 bases to trimming and J lost 2 bases; unmatched junction nucleotides: 3. The CDR3 sequence: CASSMREGYTDTQYF. The CDR3 DNA reads as TGTGCCAGTAGTATGCGGGAGGGGTACACAGATACGCAGTATTTT.

V and J are TRBV12-5 and TRBJ2-3; weak D call: TRBD1 (6 bases). V lost 4 bases, J lost 4 bases, and 9 bases lay in between. The CDR3 totals 13 residues. Germline CDR1 LGHNT, CDR2 FRNRAP. CDR3 DNA sequence: TGTGCTAGTGGTTCCGGGACATCAGATACGCAGTATTTT. Its translation is CASGSGTSDTQYF.

The chain couples TRBV30 to TRBJ1-1, with D perhaps TRBD1 (6 bases). The CDR3 loop spans 13 amino acids. V was clipped by 2 bases and J by 4 bases, with 11 bases between them. Germline CDR1 GTSNPN, CDR2 SVGIG (reference sequence). CDR3 sequence (DNA): TGTGCCTGGAGTCGGACAGTCTTCACTGAAGCTTTCTTT. It yields the protein CAWSRTVFTEAFF.

The chain has TRBV5-1 and TRBJ2-1; 9 nucleotides align to TRBD1. The CDR3 has 16 amino acids. Germline trimming cut 0 bases from V and 4 bases from J; bases unmatched to any gene: 5. CDR1 and CDR2 from the germline V gene are SGHRS and YFSETQ. The CDR3 DNA follows: TGCGCCAGCAGCTTGGCCCCGGGACAGGGATACAATGAGCAGTTCTTC. Its protein is CASSLAPGQGYNEQFF. The entire variable domain, with the rest obtained from reference TRBV5-1 and TRBJ2-1, is as follows: KAGVTQTPRYLIKTRGQQVTLSCSPISGHRSVSWYQQTPGQGLQFLFEYFSETQRNKGNFPGRFSGRQFSNSRSEMNVSTLELGDSALYLCASSLAPGQGYNEQFFGPGTRLTVL.

The V and J genes are TRBV25-1 and TRBJ2-2, with 11 bases identical to TRBD1. V gave up 1 base and J gave up 4 bases; unmatched junction bases: 2. The CDR3 is 16 residues long. From germline, CDR1 is MGHDK and CDR2 SYGVNS. CDR3 amino acids: CASSESGTGGTGELFF. The CDR3 DNA is TGTGCCAGCAGTGAATCAGGGACAGGGGGCACCGGGGAGCTGTTTTTT.

In this sample, this clone turned up a few times. This chain joins TRBV2 and TRBJ2-2; 10 bases are shared with TRBD2. Germline trimming cut 8 bases from V and 0 bases from J; bases unmatched to any gene: 3. CDR1 is SNHLY, CDR2 FYNNEI, per germline. This CDR3 comprises 15 residues. As DNA, the CDR3 is TGTGCCAGCTGTACTAGCGGGGCGAACACCGGGGAGCTGTTTTTT. Its translation: CASCTSGANTGELFF.

The V gene is TRBV7-2, the J gene TRBJ1-2; 9 nucleotides line up with TRBD1. The ends lost 5 bases at V and 8 bases at J; junction bases unmatched: 9. The V gene's germline CDR1 is SGHTA and CDR2 FQGNSA. The length of the CDR3 is 14 residues. Written as DNA, the CDR3 is TGTGCCAGCAGCCCGATACAGGGGGCTTTGGGCTACACCTTC. As protein: CASSPIQGALGYTF.

This clone was observed a handful of times. The V gene is TRBV18, the J gene TRBJ1-6, with 7 bases fitting TRBD1. The CDR3 has 15 amino acids. J was trimmed by 10 bases and V by 3 bases; bases with no gene match: 9. Germline values: CDR1 KGHSH, CDR2 LQKENI. CDR3 in amino acids: CASSPTGDGWSPLHF. DNA for the CDR3: TGTGCCAGCTCACCTACAGGGGATGGCTGGTCACCCCTCCACTTT.

The rearrangement joins TRBV27 to TRBJ2-5; D unresolved. Germline CDR1 and CDR2: MNHEY and SMNVEV (reference sequence). The CDR3 is 14 amino acids. The V and J ends lost 2 bases and 1 base respectively, with 8 bases between them. The CDR3 sequence: CASSLQNPQETQYF. The CDR3 coding sequence is TGTGCCAGCAGTTTACAAAATCCCCAAGAGACCCAGTACTTC.

Only a few counts were recorded for this clone. The chain uses TRBV18 and TRBJ1-1, with 8 bases identical to TRBD1. CDR1 and CDR2 from the germline V gene are KGHSH and LQKENI. Unmatched junction bases numbered 9, after V lost 4 bases and J lost 8 bases. This CDR3 has 14 amino acids. DNA for the CDR3: TGTGCCAGCTCACGCCAGACCCAGGGGGCGGAAGCTTTCTTT. Protein product: CASSRQTQGAEAFF.

The chain links TRBV27 to TRBJ1-2; 11 bases are a match to TRBD1. CDR1 is MNHEY and CDR2 is SMNVEV in the germline V gene (reference sequence). The CDR3 sequence is 14 residues long. Trimming removed 7 bases from V and 4 bases from J; junction bases left unmatched: 5. The CDR3 loop reads CASTSGQGVYGYTF. CDR3 nucleotide sequence: TGTGCCAGCACCTCGGGACAGGGGGTCTATGGCTACACCTTC.

This chain uses TRBV4-1 with TRBJ2-1; a possible D gene is TRBD1 (5 bases). Trimming took off 1 base at V and 4 bases at J, with 20 bases between the two ends. The germline V gene has CDR1 MGHRA and CDR2 YSYEKL. The CDR3 extends over 18 amino acids. CDR3 bases: TGCGCCAGCAGCCAAGGTGAAGGGGCCGCCTCGGGTTACAATGAGCAGTTCTTC. Encoded protein: CASSQGEGAASGYNEQFF.

This chain connects TRBV11-2 to TRBJ1-2; TRBD1 agrees at 7 bases. The CDR3 covers 14 residues. V shed 4 bases, J shed 8 bases, and the junction held 10 bases outside the gene matches. The germline CDR1 and CDR2 sequences are SGHAT and FQNNGV. For the CDR3, the DNA is TGTGCCAGCAGCTCCCGCAGGGGGGATGTCGGCTACACCTTC. Its protein product is CASSSRRGDVGYTF.

CDR3 loop: CASSLRQGTEEQFF. CDR3 coding DNA: TGTGCCAGCAGCTTGAGGCAGGGTACAGAAGAGCAGTTCTTC. V and J are TRBV5-4 and TRBJ2-1; TRBD1 might be the D (5 bases). The CDR3 consists of 14 residues. Between the trimmed V and J ends, which lost 1 base and 10 bases, there was a span of 15 bases. The germline V gene encodes CDR1 SGHNT and CDR2 YYREEE (reference sequence).

This chain joins TRBV4-1 and TRBJ1-5; D is ambiguous. The CDR3 runs to 15 residues. With 1 base removed from V and 1 base from J, the gap between germline ends came to 8 bases. The germline V gene encodes CDR1 MGHRA and CDR2 YSYEKL. The CDR3 bases are TGCGCCAGCAGCCAAGGAGGTATGAGCAATCAGCCCCAGCATTTT. This translates into CASSQGGMSNQPQHF.

This clone has only a few counts. This chain uses TRBV14 with TRBJ2-7; 7 bases are a match to TRBD2. The trim removed 4 bases at V and 1 base at J, leaving 7 bases unmatched. Germline V lookup: CDR1 SGHDN, CDR2 FVKESK. The length of the CDR3 is 15 residues. The CDR3 sequence: CASSLSGGGSYEQYF. The CDR3 nucleotides are TGTGCCAGCAGCCTCTCGGGCGGGGGTTCCTACGAGCAGTACTTC.

Only a few counts were recorded for this clone. The chain combines TRBV28 with TRBJ2-7, with 7 nucleotides matching TRBD2. Germline trimming cut 8 bases from V and 6 bases from J; bases unmatched to any gene: 10. CDR1 and CDR2 from the germline V gene are MDHEN and SYDVKM. CDR3 length equals 13 residues. Written as DNA, the CDR3 is TGTGCCAGCCGGGCGGATCCGGGGGGCGAGCAGTACTTC. Its translation is CASRADPGGEQYF.

This chain uses TRBV5-6 with TRBJ2-7; TRBD2 matches 12 bases. The length of the CDR3 is 15 residues. Trimming at V came to 4 bases and at J to 3 bases, leaving 5 bases not matched to a gene. Per the germline V gene, CDR1 is SGHDT and CDR2 is YYEEEE. CDR3 residues: CASSPTTSGGYEQYF. The CDR3 DNA reads as TGTGCCAGCAGCCCTACGACTAGCGGGGGCTACGAGCAGTACTTC.